This TCR beta chain was profiled in a study of blood T cell repertoires in COVID-19. Overall study context: The samples span acute and convalescent COVID-19 from the United States, Italy and Spain. Sources were T cells, B-cell-depleted T cells, or PBMCs; the material itself was cDNA or gDNA.

Germline V CDR1 and CDR2: WNHNN, SYGVQD (reference sequence). The junction had 7 bases not matched to a gene; V was cut back by 11 bases and J by 1 base. CDR3 size: 14 residues. Source study methods: Nucleated cell number was recorded as an estimate derived from reference gene primer amplification. Sequencing used immunoSEQ multiplex PCR; TCRdb keeps in-frame clones, though not all of them. That table is the source of V, J and clone size, and D and trimming were worked out from the DNA. Of about 110,000 clones listed, approximately 82% are singletons. This rearrangement joins TRBV10-1 to TRBJ2-2; 7 bases align to TRBD2. This clonotype was sampled from a woman aged 80 or over with acute or convalescent COVID-19. The specimen was peripheral blood. The CDR3 DNA sequence: TGCGCCTCTTCCCGGGGGGAGAACACCGGGGAGCTGTTTTTT. Amino acid sequence: CASSRGENTGELFF.